This T cell receptor (beta chain) was recorded in a study of Ad26.COV2.S vaccination and SARS-CoV-2 variants. This clone was recorded only once. The junction had 4 bases not matched to a gene; V was cut back by 1 base and J by 2 bases. The germline V gene encodes CDR1 SGHRS and CDR2 YFSETQ. This CDR3 contains 15 residues. This sample's treatment: around 19 received Ad26.COV2.S at low or high dose, single or two shots; 5 received placebo; per-sample allocation not given. Repertoires come from day 63 after the first vaccine or placebo injection. Within Boston, the person who donated was an adult of 18-55 years. Sequenced by immunoSEQ multiplex PCR; TCRdb stores in-frame clones only, minus some. This sample carries about 680,000 clones, around 90% of them seen once, and the ten largest clones take over 1.3%.

The V and J genes are TRBV5-1 and TRBJ2-5; 8 nucleotides line up with TRBD2. Sequences were derived from peripheral blood, sampled in a trial of Ad26.COV2.S vaccine versus placebo. This TCR came from a person between 18 and 65 years old who received the Ad26.COV2.S COVID-19 vaccine or a placebo. CDR3 DNA: TGCGCCAGCAGCTTGTTAGCGGGAAAGCAAGAGACCCAGTACTTC. This translates into CASSLLAGKQETQYF. The variable domain in full, completed from reference TRBV5-1 and TRBJ2-5, reads KAGVTQTPRYLIKTRGQQVTLSCSPISGHRSVSWYQQTPGQGLQFLFEYFSETQRNKGNFPGRFSGRQFSNSRSEMNVSTLELGDSALYLCASSLLAGKQETQYFGPGTRLLVL.